The TCR beta chain under discussion was sequenced for a study of blood T cell repertoires in COVID-19. Across the whole study: The origin of the acute and convalescent COVID-19 samples was the United States, Italy and Spain. T cells, B-cell-depleted T cells, or PBMCs provided the cDNA or gDNA that served as material.

Assignments of participants to cohorts depended upon their own reported clinical history. Only in-frame clones appear in the TCRdb table, and some are missing; sequencing was by immunoSEQ multiplex PCR. Here the sample spans around 300,000 clones, roughly 87% being singletons. The germline CDR1 and CDR2 sequences are MNHEY and SVGEGT. V shed 5 bases and J 6 bases; nucleotides not matched to a gene: 12. CDR3 size: 16 residues. Material for sequencing was PBMCs or T cells enriched from blood (not recorded which). The chain couples TRBV6-2 or TRBV6-3 to TRBJ1-1, with 10 nucleotides matching TRBD1. The TCR originated in a woman aged 30 to 39 who had recovered from COVID-19. CDR3 residues: CASSTTGTGVNSEAFF. In DNA, the CDR3 is TGTGCCAGCAGTACCACCGGGACAGGGGTAAACTCTGAAGCTTTCTTT.